These 3 T cell receptor beta chains were all obtained from the same sample, sequenced in a study of identical twins. TCRdb itself ran the 5' RACE reads through MiXCR, one entry per CDR3 protein. The sample lists around 550,000 distinct CDR3 sequences, 15% occurring once. The same data also went into a second study, on yellow fever vaccine responses in identical twins.

Material: CD4+ T cells sorted from blood. These TCRs come from a woman between 18 and 30 years old in good health.

The genes are TRBV2 and TRBJ2-1, with D maybe TRBD2 (6 bases). Germline V CDR1 and CDR2: SNHLY, FYNNEI. This CDR3 has 12 residues. V was clipped by 6 bases and J by 9 bases, with 12 bases between them. CDR3 nucleotide sequence: TGTGCCAGCAGAGACTCGGGGGTTGAGCAGTTCTTC. It specifies CASRDSGVEQFF. Complete variable domain (other parts from reference TRBV2 and TRBJ2-1): EPEVTQTPSHQVTQMGQEVILRCVPISNHLYFYWYRQILGQKVEFLVSFYNNEISEKSEIFDDQFSVERPDGSNFTLKIRSTKLEDSAMYFCASRDSGVEQFFGPGTRLTVL.

This clonotype appeared a few times. The rearrangement links TRBV6-5 to TRBJ2-7; D is undetermined. V lost 0 bases and J lost 0, with 12 bases in between. Germline values: CDR1 MNHEY, CDR2 SVGAGI. The CDR3 runs to 16 residues. CDR3 DNA sequence: TGTGCCAGCAGTTACTCTCCACAGCGAAGCTCCTACGAGCAGTACTTC. Its protein is CASSYSPQRSSYEQYF.

This chain uses TRBV2 with TRBJ1-5; maybe TRBD1 (5 bases). The V and J ends lost 3 bases and 2 bases respectively, with 11 bases between them. The germline V gene encodes CDR1 SNHLY and CDR2 FYNNEI. The CDR3 has 15 residues. The CDR3 region has the DNA TGTGCCAGCAGTGATCGGGGCTGGGGCAATCAGCCCCAGCATTTT. It codes for CASSDRGWGNQPQHF.